The next 25 T cell receptor beta chains were all read from a single sample in a study of T cell responses to AZD1222 COVID-19 vaccine. Data came from immunoSEQ multiplex PCR; TCRdb stores just in-frame clones and leaves some out. The sample lists 85,000 to 95,000 clones; around 89% were seen once. Sequenced material: peripheral blood, taken on day 0 of AZD1222 vaccination. These receptors were collected from an adult in good health.

The gene calls are TRBV7-9 and TRBJ1-3, with a possible D match to TRBD1 (5 bases). The CDR3 is 14 amino acids. Germline lookup yields CDR1 SEHNR and CDR2 FQNEAQ (reference sequence). The V end was cut by 2 bases, the J end by 3 bases, with 8 bases between. The CDR3 DNA reads TGTGCCAGCAGCTTATTAGGGGTTGGAAACACCATATATTTT. Translated, it gives CASSLLGVGNTIYF.

The gene calls are TRBV5-1 and TRBJ2-3; TRBD1 or TRBD2 may be the D gene (5 bases each). Germline assignment: CDR1 SGHRS and CDR2 YFSETQ. The CDR3 is made up of 17 amino acids. The germline V and J ends were trimmed by 1 base and 6 bases, with 21 bases remaining between them. CDR3 region: CASSLRGPTGTQDTQYF. The CDR3 DNA sequence: TGCGCCAGCAGCTTGCGGGGCCCAACGGGGACGCAGGATACGCAGTATTTT.

J is TRBJ2-2 and V is TRBV7-2; 7 positions agree with TRBD1. The CDR3 extends over 15 amino acids. Looked up from germline, CDR1 is SGHTA and CDR2 is FQGNSA. The V gene end was trimmed by 5 bases and the J gene end by 2 bases; junction bases not matched to a gene: 5. The CDR3 region has the DNA TGTGCCAGCAGCCCGAGGGGGCTTAACACCGGGGAGCTGTTTTTT. Amino acids: CASSPRGLNTGELFF.

The chain couples TRBV9 to TRBJ1-3; 8 bases fit TRBD1. The V and J ends lost 4 bases and 2 bases, in that order; junction bases with no gene match: 8. The CDR3 extends over 16 amino acids. CDR1 is SGDLS and CDR2 is YYNGEE in the germline V gene. The CDR3 loop reads CASSPGQGSAGNTIYF. CDR3 coding DNA: TGTGCCAGCAGCCCAGGACAGGGAAGCGCTGGAAACACCATATATTTT.

V usage is TRBV5-1 and J usage is TRBJ2-7; the match to TRBD1 covers 10 bases. This CDR3 has 18 residues. CDR1 SGHRS and CDR2 YFSETQ come from the germline V gene. The ends lost 1 base at V and 3 bases at J; junction bases unmatched: 13. As DNA, the CDR3 is TGCGCCAGCAGCTTGTACGGTGGAGGGACAGGGGAAATCTACGAGCAGTACTTC. Amino acids: CASSLYGGGTGEIYEQYF.

The CDR3 nucleotides read TGTGCCACCAATCCCGGCGGGACAGGAGAAGAGACCCAGTACTTC. Translated, it gives CATNPGGTGEETQYF. The genes are TRBV19 and TRBJ2-5, with TRBD1 matching over 8 bases. J was trimmed by 3 bases and V by 10 bases; bases with no gene match: 13. This CDR3 has 15 amino acids. Germline CDR1 LNHDA, CDR2 SQIVND (reference sequence).

The V and J genes are TRBV6-5 and TRBJ2-7, with 7 bases that match TRBD1. The length of the CDR3 is 14 residues. Germline V gene data show CDR1 as MNHEY and CDR2 as SVGAGI. With V trimmed by 6 bases and J by 3 bases, 8 bases remained unmatched. CDR3 protein: CASRTVGQFYEQYF. Here the CDR3 DNA reads TGTGCCAGCAGGACTGTGGGACAGTTCTACGAGCAGTACTTC.

This chain joins TRBV4-3 and TRBJ2-5, with D possibly TRBD2 on 6 matching bases. The V and J ends lost 0 bases and 5 bases respectively, with 16 bases between them. The CDR3 loop spans 16 amino acids. Germline-derived CDR1 and CDR2 are LGHNA and YSLEER. CDR3 bases: TGCGCCAGCAGCCAAGACGCCACCACGGGGAGGGAGACCCAGTACTTC. This codes for CASSQDATTGRETQYF.

The CDR3 DNA sequence: TGTGCCACCAGCGTTAATAGCGGGGGGGCCTCGGAGCAGTTCTTC. As protein: CATSVNSGGASEQFF. V is TRBV24-1 and J is TRBJ2-1; the match to TRBD2 covers 11 bases. The germline V gene encodes CDR1 KGHDR and CDR2 SFDVKD. The CDR3 runs to 15 residues. Unmatched junction bases numbered 11, after V lost 7 bases and J lost 10 bases.

J is TRBJ1-4 and V is TRBV4-3; D remains unclear. The CDR3 extends over 17 amino acids. Trimming removed 0 bases at V and 4 bases at J, with 15 bases between. CDR1 LGHNA and CDR2 YSLEER come from the germline V gene. The CDR3 DNA sequence: TGCGCCAGCAGCCAAGATGACTCGTCCGAGGGTAATGAAAAACTGTTTTTT. Its translation is CASSQDDSSEGNEKLFF.

This chain joins TRBV4-1 and TRBJ2-2; D tentatively reads TRBD1 or TRBD2 (5 bases each). Germline lookup yields CDR1 MGHRA and CDR2 YSYEKL. The CDR3 runs to 16 residues. V was clipped by 0 bases and J by 4 bases, with 12 bases between them. The CDR3 region is CASSQEPGRRTGELFF. The CDR3, as DNA: TGCGCCAGCAGCCAAGAACCGGGGCGTCGCACCGGGGAGCTGTTTTTT.

The sample holds one count of this clone. The V gene is TRBV7-6, the J gene TRBJ2-2; TRBD1 matches at 8 bases. V trimming: 5 bases; J trimming: 1 base; junction bases outside the gene matches: 3. CDR1 is SGHVS and CDR2 is FNYEAQ in the germline V gene. The CDR3 loop spans 15 amino acids. As DNA, the CDR3 is TGTGCCAGCAGCCCGGGGACAGGGAACACCGGGGAGCTGTTTTTT. It codes for CASSPGTGNTGELFF.

The V and J genes are TRBV29-1 and TRBJ1-6; possible D gene TRBD1, 5 bases. The V gene's germline CDR1 is SQVTM and CDR2 ANQGSEA. The CDR3 runs 12 residues. Trimming pared 4 bases from V and 5 bases from J, leaving 6 bases between. CDR3 loop: CSVGDDNSPLHF. In DNA, the CDR3 is TGCAGCGTTGGGGACGATAATTCACCCCTCCACTTT.

The chain links TRBV19 to TRBJ2-5, with D perhaps given as TRBD1 or TRBD2 (5 bases each). Between the trimmed V and J ends, which lost 1 base and 3 bases, there was a span of 15 bases. Germline values: CDR1 LNHDA, CDR2 SQIVND (reference sequence). This CDR3 contains 16 residues. The CDR3: CASSIGSRELKETQYF. DNA of the CDR3: TGTGCCAGTAGTATAGGGAGCAGGGAGCTAAAAGAGACCCAGTACTTC.

On this clone: This clone may be a read error of a much larger clone one base away. V is TRBV4-1 and J is TRBJ2-1; 9 bases match TRBD1. Germline CDR1 is MGHRA and CDR2 is YSYEKL. The CDR3 is 15 residues long. The ends lost 11 bases at V and 3 bases at J; junction bases unmatched: 11. CDR3 residues: CAPRPQGAIYNEQFF. For the CDR3, the DNA is TGCGCCCCCCGCCCACAGGGGGCAATCTACAATGAGCAGTTCTTC.

CDR3 sequence: CASHQGVSEAFF. CDR3 nucleotides: TGTGCCAGCCACCAGGGGGTATCTGAAGCTTTCTTT. The chain links TRBV12-3 or TRBV12-4 to TRBJ1-1; 7 positions agree with TRBD1. The CDR3 has 12 residues. V shed 8 bases and J 6 bases; nucleotides not matched to a gene: 6.

A single count supports this clone. The rearrangement joins TRBV9 to TRBJ2-5; D not certain. CDR1 is SGDLS, CDR2 YYNGEE, per germline. The V and J ends lost 0 bases and 5 bases respectively, with 11 bases between them. CDR3 length: 14 residues. DNA for the CDR3: TGTGCCAGCAGCGTAGCTGGGTCCGTGGAGACCCAGTACTTC. Amino acids: CASSVAGSVETQYF.

V gene TRBV6-4 combines with J gene TRBJ2-3, with TRBD2 identical over 10 bases. Trimming took 0 bases from V and 6 from J; bases not matched to a gene: 6. This CDR3 region has 16 residues. Germline V gene lookup returns CDR1 MRHNA and CDR2 SNTAGT. The CDR3 DNA sequence: TGTGCCAGCAGTGACTCGCCTAGCGGGGGTTCGGATACGCAGTATTTT. It encodes CASSDSPSGGSDTQYF.

V and J are TRBV3-1 (or the pseudogene TRBV3-2) and TRBJ1-5, with D unresolved. V shed 4 bases and J shed 2 bases, with 15 bases lying between them. The CDR3 covers 16 residues. Germline assignment: CDR1 LGHDT and CDR2 YNNKEL (reference sequence). CDR3 sequence: CASSPNVLRGNQPQHF. The CDR3 DNA follows: TGTGCCAGCAGCCCCAATGTACTTAGGGGCAATCAGCCCCAGCATTTT.

J is TRBJ1-3 and V is TRBV11-2, with unresolved D. The CDR3 has 13 amino acids. Trimming removed 2 bases from V and 4 bases from J, with 6 bases in between. Germline V gene data show CDR1 as SGHAT and CDR2 as FQNNGV. The CDR3 DNA follows: TGTGCCAGCAGCTTAACCGGCGGAAACACCATATATTTT. It specifies CASSLTGGNTIYF.

V gene TRBV18 combines with J gene TRBJ1-2, with D possibly matching TRBD1 (6 bases). The V end was cut by 6 bases, the J end by 6 bases, with 17 bases between. Germline assignment: CDR1 KGHSH and CDR2 LQKENI. The CDR3 extends over 14 amino acids. The CDR3, as DNA: TGTGCCAGCTCCGCACAGGGAGATAGGAATGGCTACACCTTC. The encoded protein is CASSAQGDRNGYTF. Full variable domain (rest looked up from reference TRBV18 and TRBJ1-2): NAGVMQNPRHLVRRRGQEARLRCSPMKGHSHVYWYRQLPEEGLKFMVYLQKENIIDESGMPKERFSAEFPKEGPSILRIQQVVRGDSAAYFCASSAQGDRNGYTFGSGTRLTVV.

V and J are TRBV29-1 and TRBJ1-1; the D gene is possibly TRBD1 (5 bases). Germline V gene lookup returns CDR1 SQVTM and CDR2 ANQGSEA. The CDR3 is 16 amino acids. V shed 7 bases and J shed 5 bases, with 26 bases lying between them. The chain's CDR3 is CSARGLTLGGSTEAFF. The CDR3 DNA is TGCAGCGCCCGAGGACTAACACTCGGGGGGTCGACTGAAGCTTTCTTT.

The V gene is TRBV12-5, the J gene TRBJ1-1; 7 nucleotides line up with TRBD1. With 6 bases clipped from V and 11 bases from J, the junction kept 15 bases outside the gene matches. CDR3 size: 14 residues. Germline lookup yields CDR1 LGHNT and CDR2 FRNRAP. The CDR3 nucleotides are TGTGCTAGTGGGCCCGACAGGGTAGGTGCTGGCGCTTTCTTT. Residues: CASGPDRVGAGAFF.

CDR3 in DNA: TGCGCCAGCAGCGTGGACAGGTCGAACACTGAAGCTTTCTTT. Translating it yields CASSVDRSNTEAFF. This chain links TRBV5-1 with TRBJ1-1; TRBD1 matches 7 bases. CDR1 and CDR2 from the germline V gene are SGHRS and YFSETQ. The CDR3 totals 14 residues. The V gene end was trimmed by 4 bases and the J gene end by 1 base; junction bases not matched to a gene: 4. The full variable domain, completed using reference TRBV5-1 and TRBJ1-1, is KAGVTQTPRYLIKTRGQQVTLSCSPISGHRSVSWYQQTPGQGLQFLFEYFSETQRNKGNFPGRFSGRQFSNSRSEMNVSTLELGDSALYLCASSVDRSNTEAFFGQGTRLTVV.

The rearrangement joins TRBV3-1 (or the pseudogene TRBV3-2) to TRBJ1-6, with D perhaps TRBD1 (5 bases). Trimming stripped 0 bases from V and 7 bases from J, with 10 bases between. CDR1 LGHDT and CDR2 YNNKEL come from the germline V gene (reference sequence). The CDR3 length is 15 residues. DNA of the CDR3: TGTGCCAGCAGCCAAGAGGGGCGGGGGAATTCACCCCTCCACTTT. Its translation is CASSQEGRGNSPLHF.